The 15 T cell receptor beta chains given below trace back to one sample, sequenced in a study of blood T cell repertoires in COVID-19. Assay used: immunoSEQ multiplex PCR; TCRdb lists only in-frame clones, some missing. The sample lists 90,000 to 120,000 clones; about 89% were seen once. Sequenced material: peripheral blood. Receptors originate from a human donor in a cohort sampled during active COVID-19.

V usage is TRBV11-1 and J usage is TRBJ2-5; TRBD2 agrees at 9 bases. V lost 5 bases and J lost 5; bases outside the gene matches: 12. In germline, CDR1 is SGHAT, CDR2 FQDESV (reference sequence). The CDR3 length is 16 residues. Written as DNA, the CDR3 is TGTGCCAGCAGCCGTGATAACGCGGGGGGGGTTGAGACCCAGTACTTC. Translated, it gives CASSRDNAGGVETQYF.

The chain has TRBV6-5 and TRBJ2-5; 7 bases are a match to TRBD2. The V gene's germline CDR1 is MNHEY and CDR2 SVGAGI. CDR3 length equals 14 residues. Losses at the gene ends were 3 bases for V and 5 bases for J; bases not matched to a gene: 6. CDR3 DNA sequence: TGTGCCAGCAGTTATGGGGAGGGAGTGGAGACCCAGTACTTC. Residues: CASSYGEGVETQYF.

Turning to this clone: Relative to the germline gene, one junction end is altered; a read error may explain this. The J gene is TRBJ2-5, the V gene TRBV7-7; TRBD1 agrees at 7 bases. This CDR3 is built from 16 residues. Germline CDR1 is SSHAT and CDR2 is FNYEAQ (reference sequence). The DNA of the CDR3 is TGTGCCAGCAGCTCCGGAATTCTACAGGGGCAAGGGACCCAGTACTTC. Translating gives CASSSGILQGQGTQYF. Looking up the rest from reference TRBV7-7 and TRBJ2-5 gives the full variable domain: GAGVSQSPRYKVTKRGQDVTLRCDPISSHATLYWYQQALGQGPEFLTYFNYEAQPDKSGLPSDRFSAERPEGSISTLTIQRTEQRDSAMYRCASSSGILQGQGTQYFGPGTRLLVL.

The V call is TRBV18, the J call TRBJ2-1; TRBD2 agrees at 9 bases. The CDR3 is 15 amino acids. V gave up 4 bases and J gave up 4 bases; unmatched junction bases: 5. CDR1 KGHSH and CDR2 LQKENI come from the germline V gene. The CDR3 region is CASSLSGGPYNEQFF. Written as DNA, the CDR3 is TGTGCCAGCTCACTGAGCGGGGGGCCTTACAATGAGCAGTTCTTC. Complete variable domain (other parts from reference TRBV18 and TRBJ2-1): NAGVMQNPRHLVRRRGQEARLRCSPMKGHSHVYWYRQLPEEGLKFMVYLQKENIIDESGMPKERFSAEFPKEGPSILRIQQVVRGDSAAYFCASSLSGGPYNEQFFGPGTRLTVL.

Worth noting for this clone: The sample holds other DNA sequences that translate to the same CDR3. This chain connects TRBV28 to TRBJ1-2; D not certain. V shed 3 bases and J shed 3 bases, with 5 bases lying between them. From germline, CDR1 is MDHEN and CDR2 SYDVKM. The CDR3 totals 12 residues. CDR3 DNA sequence: TGTGCCAGCAGTTTGGCAGACTATGGCTACACCTTC. Encoded protein: CASSLADYGYTF.

CDR3 protein: CASSYGSGGNQPQHF. As DNA, the CDR3 is TGTGCCAGCAGTTACGGGTCCGGCGGGAATCAGCCCCAGCATTTT. The chain employs TRBV28 and TRBJ1-5; D is ambiguous. This CDR3 is 15 amino acids long. The V end was cut by 4 bases, the J end by 4 bases, with 14 bases between. Per the germline V gene, CDR1 is MDHEN and CDR2 is SYDVKM.

The gene calls are TRBV5-1 and TRBJ2-4; D is possibly TRBD2 (5 bases). Germline assignment: CDR1 SGHRS and CDR2 YFSETQ. The CDR3 is 18 residues long. Trimming took off 0 bases at V and 0 bases at J, with 16 bases between the two ends. CDR3 bases: TGCGCCAGCAGCTTGGACCCTGGCAGGACTCTAGCCAAAAACATTCAGTACTTC. Translating gives CASSLDPGRTLAKNIQYF.

The chain couples TRBV5-6 to TRBJ2-7; D is undetermined. Trimming removed 4 bases from V and 0 bases from J, with 17 bases in between. This CDR3 spans 16 amino acids. Germline V gives CDR1 SGHDT, CDR2 YYEEEE. The CDR3 protein is CASSHSGRWSSYEQYF. The DNA of the CDR3 is TGTGCCAGCAGCCATAGTGGCCGCTGGAGCTCCTACGAGCAGTACTTC.

This clone showed up just once. The genes are TRBV7-2 and TRBJ2-7, with TRBD2 matching over 11 bases. CDR1 SGHTA and CDR2 FQGNSA come from the germline V gene. Trimming cost V 9 bases and J 1 base; bases outside gene matches: 5. The CDR3 contains 14 residues. The CDR3 DNA reads TGTGCCAGTGAGCTAGCGGGGGGTTCCTACGAGCAGTACTTC. This gives the protein CASELAGGSYEQYF.

The gene calls are TRBV11-3 and TRBJ2-7; D remains ambiguous. CDR3 length: 13 amino acids. The ends were cut back, 3 bases at V and 5 bases at J, with 11 bases in the middle. Looked up from germline, CDR1 is SGHNT and CDR2 is YENEEA. As DNA, the CDR3 is TGTGCCAGCAGCTTTTCCTTTGGCAACGAGCAGTACTTC. Translated: CASSFSFGNEQYF. The entire variable domain, with the rest obtained from reference TRBV11-3 and TRBJ2-7, is as follows: EAGVVQSPRYKIIEKKQPVAFWCNPISGHNTLYWYLQNLGQGPELLIRYENEEAVDDSQLPKDRFSAERLKGVDSTLKIQPAELGDSAVYLCASSFSFGNEQYFGPGTRLTVT.

The V and J genes are TRBV7-6 and TRBJ2-5; 8 nucleotides match TRBD1. Germline V CDR1 and CDR2: SGHVS, FNYEAQ. CDR3 length: 17 amino acids. The V segment lost 5 bases and the J segment 1 base; nucleotides outside the gene matches: 12. CDR3 nucleotide sequence: TGTGCCAGCAGCATAACCCCGGGACAGGAGACCCAAGAGACCCAGTACTTC. The encoded protein is CASSITPGQETQETQYF.

This clone showed up many times. V usage is TRBV5-1 and J usage is TRBJ1-1, with 9 bases aligning to TRBD1. This CDR3 has 15 amino acids. V lost 4 bases and J lost 0; bases outside the gene matches: 4. CDR1 and CDR2 from the germline V gene are SGHRS and YFSETQ. The CDR3 DNA is TGCGCCAGCAGCGGCGGACAGGGGATGAACACTGAAGCTTTCTTT. It yields the protein CASSGGQGMNTEAFF.

V is TRBV4-2 and J is TRBJ1-4; 7 nucleotides line up with TRBD1. The CDR3 spans 18 residues. Germline V gene sequence: CDR1 LGHNA, CDR2 YNFKEQ. Losses at the gene ends were 0 bases for V and 6 bases for J; bases not matched to a gene: 13. CDR3 region: CASSQDPGVTGEYEKLFF. The CDR3 nucleotides read TGTGCCAGCAGCCAAGATCCGGGCGTAACAGGGGAGTATGAAAAACTGTTTTTT.

The rearrangement uses TRBV11-3 and TRBJ1-1; no clear D. This CDR3 has 14 amino acids. Germline-derived CDR1 and CDR2 are SGHNT and YENEEA. V gave up 2 bases and J gave up 4 bases, with 11 bases separating them. Written as DNA, the CDR3 is TGTGCCAGCAGCTTACCCCGGGGAGGCACTGAAGCTTTCTTT. The encoded protein is CASSLPRGGTEAFF.

The chain is built from TRBV15 and TRBJ2-7; TRBD2 agrees at 7 bases. Germline V CDR1 and CDR2: LNHNV, YYDKDF (reference sequence). The trim removed 0 bases at V and 3 bases at J, leaving 11 bases unmatched. The CDR3 has 17 amino acids. CDR3 sequence: CATSRENTGGSVYEQYF. The CDR3, as DNA: TGTGCCACCAGCAGAGAGAATACTGGCGGGAGTGTCTACGAGCAGTACTTC.